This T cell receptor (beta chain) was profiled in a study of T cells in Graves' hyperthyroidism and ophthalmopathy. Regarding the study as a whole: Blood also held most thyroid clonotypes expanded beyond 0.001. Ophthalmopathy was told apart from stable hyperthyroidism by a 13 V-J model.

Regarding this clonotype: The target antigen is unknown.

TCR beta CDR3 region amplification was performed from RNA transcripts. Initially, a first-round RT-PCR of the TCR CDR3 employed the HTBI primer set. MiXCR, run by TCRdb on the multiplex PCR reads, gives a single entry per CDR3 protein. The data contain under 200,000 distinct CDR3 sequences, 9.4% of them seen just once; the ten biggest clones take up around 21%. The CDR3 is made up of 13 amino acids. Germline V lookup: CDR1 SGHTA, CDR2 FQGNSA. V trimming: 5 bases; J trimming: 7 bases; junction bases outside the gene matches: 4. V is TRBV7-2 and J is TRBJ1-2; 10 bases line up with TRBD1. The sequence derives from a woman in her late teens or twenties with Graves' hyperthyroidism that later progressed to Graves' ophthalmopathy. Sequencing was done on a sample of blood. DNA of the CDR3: TGTGCCAGCAGCCCGGGACAGGGGAGTGGCTACACCTTC. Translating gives CASSPGQGSGYTF.